Here is one T cell receptor (beta chain) with its context. These data are taken from a study of blood T cell repertoires in COVID-19. Study at large: Collection of acute and convalescent COVID-19 samples took place in the United States, Italy and Spain. T cells, B-cell-depleted T cells, or PBMCs provided the cDNA or gDNA that served as material.

In Seattle, patients joined the study during active infection and were tracked longitudinally. The CDR3 loop spans 15 amino acids. The ends were cut back, 6 bases at V and 4 bases at J, with 17 bases in the middle. Germline V lookup: CDR1 MNHEY, CDR2 SVGAGI. Authors' processing steps: How many nucleated cells were present was estimated from reference gene primer amplification. Only in-frame clones appear in the TCRdb table, and some are missing; sequencing was by immunoSEQ multiplex PCR. The DNA was the basis for D and trimming; V, J and clone size are from that table. The sample lists about 200,000 clones, around four fifths occurring once.

V is TRBV6-5 and J is TRBJ2-3; D possibly corresponds to TRBD1 (6 bases). The specimen was peripheral blood. The receptor comes from a man in his sixties with COVID-19, enrolled during active disease. The CDR3 DNA is TGTGCCAGCAGAGCCTTGGACAGTCCCGCAGATACGCAGTATTTT. As protein: CASRALDSPADTQYF.